The 20 T cell receptor beta chains listed next were all sequenced from one sample in a study of shared clonotypes between healthy human individuals. Repertoires were generated with immunoSEQ multiplex PCR, while TCRdb's copy carries only in-frame clones and drops some. The sample has roughly 2,500,000 clones, roughly 93% seen once. Sequenced material: naive CD4+ T cells from PBMCs. As to subset: CD45RA+ positively selected. The origin of the receptors is a man between 18 and 35 years old in good health. Some clones in this sample may be carry-over from other donors' samples.

This chain uses TRBV13 with TRBJ1-1; 8 nucleotides line up with TRBD1. The CDR3 is made up of 14 amino acids. The V gene's germline CDR1 is PRHDT and CDR2 FYEKMQ (reference sequence). Trimming at V came to 5 bases and at J to 0 bases, leaving 2 bases not matched to a gene. CDR3 residues: CASSRGQVNTEAFF. Written as DNA, the CDR3 is TGTGCCAGCAGCCGGGGACAGGTGAACACTGAAGCTTTCTTT.

This chain joins TRBV4-1 and TRBJ1-2, with TRBD1 identical over 9 bases. The CDR3 loop spans 16 amino acids. Per the germline V gene, CDR1 is MGHRA and CDR2 is YSYEKL. Trimming took 2 bases from V and 4 from J; bases not matched to a gene: 8. DNA for the CDR3: TGCGCCAGCAGCCAACCAACAGGGGGCGCCGGCTATGGCTACACCTTC. This translates into CASSQPTGGAGYGYTF.

In its sample, this clone was seen once. The rearrangement uses TRBV30 and TRBJ2-3; TRBD1 is a possible D gene (5 bases). From germline, CDR1 is GTSNPN and CDR2 SVGIG (reference sequence). The CDR3 length is 13 residues. Trimming left V 0 bases short and J 4 bases short, with 8 bases between. CDR3: CAWSVVGADTQYF. Here the CDR3 DNA reads TGTGCCTGGAGTGTAGTAGGGGCAGATACGCAGTATTTT.

This chain joins TRBV7-8 and TRBJ2-1, with 15 bases identical to TRBD2. Germline V lookup: CDR1 SGHVS, CDR2 FQNEAQ. The V and J ends lost 5 bases and 11 bases, in that order; junction bases with no gene match: 13. The CDR3 covers 17 residues. CDR3 in DNA: TGTGCCAGCAGCCTCCGAACGACCGGGACTAGCGGGGGGAAGCAGTTCTTC. Translation: CASSLRTTGTSGGKQFF.

The chain links TRBV9 to TRBJ1-1; D gene ambiguous. The CDR3 sequence is 15 residues long. From germline, CDR1 is SGDLS and CDR2 YYNGEE. The germline V and J ends were trimmed by 4 bases and 0 bases, with 13 bases remaining between them. CDR3 DNA: TGTGCCAGCAGCCTAACGGCCTACATGAACACTGAAGCTTTCTTT. Its protein product is CASSLTAYMNTEAFF.

The V call is TRBV18, the J call TRBJ2-7; 8 positions match TRBD1. The germline gives CDR1 KGHSH, CDR2 LQKENI. The CDR3 is made up of 15 amino acids. V lost 1 base and J lost 4; bases outside the gene matches: 6. The CDR3 DNA is TGTGCCAGCTCACCACAGGGACAGGTAACTTACGAGCAGTACTTC. Protein product: CASSPQGQVTYEQYF.

Concerning this clone: At the DNA level, this CDR3 is encoded by other sequences in the same sample as well. The rearrangement joins TRBV29-1 to TRBJ2-7; D unclear. The ends were cut back, 4 bases at V and 1 base at J, with 8 bases in the middle. The CDR3 has 12 amino acids. Germline V CDR1 and CDR2: SQVTM, ANQGSEA. The CDR3 reads CSVGRSSYEQYF. The CDR3 coding sequence is TGCAGCGTTGGAAGGTCGTCCTACGAGCAGTACTTC.

V is TRBV5-1 and J is TRBJ2-6; weak D call: TRBD2 (5 bases). The V gene lost 5 bases and the J gene lost 1 base, with 10 bases spanning the gap. Germline loops: CDR1 SGHRS, CDR2 YFSETQ. The CDR3 has 15 residues. CDR3 loop: CASRPGESGANVLTF. CDR3 nucleotides: TGCGCCAGCAGACCCGGGGAATCTGGGGCCAACGTCCTGACTTTC.

This sequence joins TRBV6-1 and TRBJ1-5; no definite D call. Germline CDR1 MNHNS, CDR2 SASEGT. This CDR3 is built from 19 residues. V lost 2 bases and J lost 2, with 22 bases in between. For the CDR3, the DNA is TGTGCCAGCAGTGAAAAACCTTTGGACGGACCTTTAGGCAATCAGCCCCAGCATTTT. Amino acid sequence: CASSEKPLDGPLGNQPQHF.

This clone appeared a single time. This chain joins TRBV2 and TRBJ1-5; no definite D call. This CDR3 is built from 14 residues. Trimming pared 3 bases from V and 0 bases from J, leaving 6 bases between. Per germline, CDR1 SNHLY and CDR2 FYNNEI. The CDR3, as DNA: TGTGCCAGCAGTGATCTATATAGCAATCAGCCCCAGCATTTT. This sequence encodes CASSDLYSNQPQHF.

V usage is TRBV10-2 and J usage is TRBJ2-3, with 10 nucleotides matching TRBD2. This CDR3 has 14 amino acids. Trimming cost V 10 bases and J 4 bases; bases outside gene matches: 8. Germline CDR1 WSHSY, CDR2 SAAADI. CDR3 amino acids: CAILKREGADTQYF. DNA for the CDR3: TGCGCCATCCTCAAGCGGGAGGGGGCAGATACGCAGTATTTT.

This clone was counted only a few times. The genes are TRBV25-1 and TRBJ1-1; the D gene is possibly TRBD1 (6 bases). Germline V gene sequence: CDR1 MGHDK, CDR2 SYGVNS. The CDR3 extends over 14 amino acids. The ends were cut back, 5 bases at V and 3 bases at J, with 13 bases in the middle. CDR3 sequence (DNA): TGTGCCAGCAGTAGGGGGTCCCTAGACACTGAAGCTTTCTTT. It yields the protein CASSRGSLDTEAFF.

This sequence joins TRBV6-5 and TRBJ1-1, with a possible D match to TRBD1 (5 bases). The germline gives CDR1 MNHEY, CDR2 SVGAGI. The CDR3 is 15 amino acids. V was pared by 7 bases and J by 1 base, with 16 bases between. Here the CDR3 DNA reads TGTGCCAGCACCAGTGACCTTAGGGGGAACACTGAAGCTTTCTTT. As protein: CASTSDLRGNTEAFF.

The chain combines TRBV5-5 with TRBJ1-2; D might be TRBD1 (5 bases). The V end lost 4 bases, the J end lost 1 base, and 8 bases lay between the germline ends. The germline CDR1 and CDR2 sequences are SGHKS and YYEKEE (reference sequence). The CDR3 contains 13 residues. The CDR3 DNA follows: TGTGCCAGCAGCATCGGGGGTAACTATGGCTACACCTTC. The encoded protein is CASSIGGNYGYTF.

This clone has just one count. The V call is TRBV5-4, the J call TRBJ2-4, with a tentative D call TRBD2 (6 bases). CDR3 length: 17 amino acids. Germline V gives CDR1 SGHNT, CDR2 YYREEE (reference sequence). V was pared by 0 bases and J by 0 bases, with 13 bases between. The CDR3 bases are TGTGCCAGCAGCTTGGGGGGGGACGCCCTAGCCAAAAACATTCAGTACTTC. Its translation is CASSLGGDALAKNIQYF.

V gene TRBV4-1 combines with J gene TRBJ2-1, with TRBD2 identical over 13 bases. Losses at the gene ends were 3 bases for V and 12 bases for J; bases not matched to a gene: 11. The length of the CDR3 is 16 residues. CDR1 and CDR2 (germline): MGHRA, YSYEKL. Written as DNA, the CDR3 is TGCGCCAGCAGCCAGTCGCGGACTAGCGGGGGTGTAGGGCAGTTCTTC. Translated: CASSQSRTSGGVGQFF.

As to this clone: Distinct nucleotide sequences in the sample also encode this CDR3. The rearrangement links TRBV5-4 to TRBJ1-3; the D gene is possibly TRBD1 (5 bases). Germline lookup yields CDR1 SGHNT and CDR2 YYREEE (reference sequence). V lost 1 base and J lost 4, with 9 bases in between. This CDR3 is built from 14 residues. In nucleotides, the CDR3 is TGTGCCAGCAGCTTGCAGGGTTCGGGAAACACCATATATTTT. Encoded protein: CASSLQGSGNTIYF.

The V call is TRBV28, the J call TRBJ2-7; 8 nucleotides agree with TRBD2. Germline CDR1 and CDR2: MDHEN and SYDVKM. This CDR3 spans 14 amino acids. Germline trimming cut 5 bases from V and 2 bases from J; bases unmatched to any gene: 5. The CDR3 coding sequence is TGTGCCAGCAGTCTGGTAGCGGGAACCTACGAGCAGTACTTC. It is translated as CASSLVAGTYEQYF.

A remark on this clone: The sample contains more than one DNA sequence encoding this CDR3. The CDR3 bases are TGTGCCAGCAGCCTGGGACTAGCGGGTGATTCCTACGAGCAGTACTTC. The encoded protein is CASSLGLAGDSYEQYF. The chain couples TRBV7-9 to TRBJ2-7, with 12 bases identical to TRBD2. This CDR3 contains 16 residues. The ends lost 5 bases at V and 1 base at J; junction bases unmatched: 6. The germline V gene encodes CDR1 SEHNR and CDR2 FQNEAQ (reference sequence). The full variable domain, completed using reference TRBV7-9 and TRBJ2-7, is DTGVSQNPRHKITKRGQNVTFRCDPISEHNRLYWYRQTLGQGPEFLTYFQNEAQLEKSRLLSDRFSAERPKGSFSTLEIQRTEQGDSAMYLCASSLGLAGDSYEQYFGPGTRLTVT.

J is TRBJ1-2 and V is TRBV7-2; 8 positions agree with TRBD1. Germline CDR1 SGHTA, CDR2 FQGNSA. With 5 bases clipped from V and 8 bases from J, the junction kept 10 bases outside the gene matches. The CDR3 consists of 14 residues. DNA for the CDR3: TGTGCCAGCAGCGTCGCAGGACAGGGAAGGGGCTACACCTTC. Translation gives CASSVAGQGRGYTF.